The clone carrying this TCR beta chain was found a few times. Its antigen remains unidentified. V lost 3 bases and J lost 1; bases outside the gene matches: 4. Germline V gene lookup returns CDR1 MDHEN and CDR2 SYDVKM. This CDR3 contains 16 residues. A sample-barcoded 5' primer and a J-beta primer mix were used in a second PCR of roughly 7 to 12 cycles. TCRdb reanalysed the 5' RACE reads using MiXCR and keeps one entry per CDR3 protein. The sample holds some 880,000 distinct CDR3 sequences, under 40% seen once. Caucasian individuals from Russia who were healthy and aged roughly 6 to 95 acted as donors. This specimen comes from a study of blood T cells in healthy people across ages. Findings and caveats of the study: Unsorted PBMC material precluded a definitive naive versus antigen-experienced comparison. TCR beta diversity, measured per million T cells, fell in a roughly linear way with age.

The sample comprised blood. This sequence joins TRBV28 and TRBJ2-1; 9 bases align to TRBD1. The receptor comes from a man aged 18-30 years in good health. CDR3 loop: CASSFTGGWSYNEQFF. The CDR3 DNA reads TGTGCCAGCAGTTTCACAGGGGGCTGGTCCTACAATGAGCAGTTCTTC. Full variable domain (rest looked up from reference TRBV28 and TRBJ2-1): DVKVTQSSRYLVKRTGEKVFLECVQDMDHENMFWYRQDPGLGLRLIYFSYDVKMKEKGDIPEGYSVSREKKERFSLILESASTNQTSMYLCASSFTGGWSYNEQFFGPGTRLTVL.